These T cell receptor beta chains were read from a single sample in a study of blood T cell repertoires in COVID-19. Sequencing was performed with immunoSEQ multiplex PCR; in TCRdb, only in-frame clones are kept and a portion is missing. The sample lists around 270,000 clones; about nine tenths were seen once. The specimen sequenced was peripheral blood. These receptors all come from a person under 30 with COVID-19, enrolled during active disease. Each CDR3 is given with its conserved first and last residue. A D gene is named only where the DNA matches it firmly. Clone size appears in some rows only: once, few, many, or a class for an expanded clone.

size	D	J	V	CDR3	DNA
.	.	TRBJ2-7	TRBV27	CASRPLSSYEQYF	TGTGCCAGCAGGCCACTAAGCTCCTACGAGCAGTACTTC
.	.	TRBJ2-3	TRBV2	CASSVTSIDTQYF	TGTGCCAGCAGTGTGACTAGTATTGATACGCAGTATTTT
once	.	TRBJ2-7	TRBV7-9	CASSPAPRTYEQYF	TGTGCCAGCAGCCCCGCGCCGAGAACCTACGAGCAGTACTTC
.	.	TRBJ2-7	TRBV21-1	CASSKGSRRRFVVYEQYF	TGTGCCAGCAGCAAAGGCAGCAGGCGTCGATTTGTCGTATACGAGCAGTACTTC
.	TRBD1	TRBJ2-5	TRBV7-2	CASRERGRETQYF	TGTGCCAGCAGGGAAAGGGGGCGGGAGACCCAGTACTTC
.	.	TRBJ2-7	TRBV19	CASSIAAGSSYEQYF	TGTGCCAGTAGTATAGCTGCAGGTTCCTCCTACGAGCAGTACTTC
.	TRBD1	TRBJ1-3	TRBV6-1	CASSEAGGTAGNTIYF	TGTGCCAGCAGTGAAGCTGGGGGGACAGCTGGAAACACCATATATTTT
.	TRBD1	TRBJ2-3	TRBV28	CASSRQGADTQYF	TGTGCCAGCAGTCGACAGGGAGCAGATACGCAGTATTTT
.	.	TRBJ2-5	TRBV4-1	CASSQGLSSSTQYF	TGCGCCAGCAGCCAAGGTCTTTCCTCTTCGACCCAGTACTTC
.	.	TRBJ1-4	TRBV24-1	CATSDPTRGGLFF	TGTGCCACCAGTGACCCAACTCGGGGGGGGCTGTTTTTT
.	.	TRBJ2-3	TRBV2	CARQGTDTQYF	TGTGCCAGACAGGGAACAGATACGCAGTATTTT
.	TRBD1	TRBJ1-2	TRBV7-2	CASSLNRGNYGYTF	TGTGCCAGCAGCTTAAACAGGGGTAACTATGGCTACACCTTC
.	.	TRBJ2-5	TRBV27	CASSVGTYAETQYF	TGTGCCAGCAGTGTCGGGACATACGCGGAGACCCAGTACTTC
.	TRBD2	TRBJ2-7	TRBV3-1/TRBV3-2	CASSQVKGGSGEQYF	TGTGCCAGCAGCCAAGTAAAGGGCGGGAGTGGGGAGCAGTACTTC
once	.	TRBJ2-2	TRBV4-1	CASSQGGFTGELFF	TGCGCCAGCAGCCAAGGAGGCTTCACCGGGGAGCTGTTTTTT
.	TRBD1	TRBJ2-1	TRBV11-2	CASSLGVAGGRNEQFF	TGTGCCAGCAGCTTAGGTGTGGCAGGGGGTCGGAATGAGCAGTTCTTC
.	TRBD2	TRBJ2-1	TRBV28	CASSVGLGGPKQFF	TGTGCCAGCAGTGTCGGACTAGGTGGCCCAAAGCAGTTCTTC
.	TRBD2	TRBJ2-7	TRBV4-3	CASSPPQTSGRTWSSYEQYF	TGCGCCAGCAGCCCACCCCAGACTAGCGGGAGAACTTGGAGCTCCTACGAGCAGTACTTC
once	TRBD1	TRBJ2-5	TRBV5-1	CASSTGGNEETQYF	TGCGCCAGCAGTACAGGGGGAAACGAAGAGACCCAGTACTTC
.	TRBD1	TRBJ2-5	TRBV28	CASSPQPLRQGWETQYF	TGTGCCAGCAGTCCTCAGCCCCTCCGACAGGGATGGGAGACCCAGTACTTC
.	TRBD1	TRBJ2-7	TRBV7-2	CASSWGTGSYEQYF	TGTGCCAGCAGCTGGGGGACAGGCTCCTACGAGCAGTACTTC
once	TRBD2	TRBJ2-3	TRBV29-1	CSVEEGLALTDTQYF	TGCAGCGTTGAAGAGGGACTAGCCCTTACAGATACGCAGTATTTT
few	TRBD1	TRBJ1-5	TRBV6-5	CASRQGYGQPQHF	TGTGCCAGCCGACAGGGGTACGGGCAGCCCCAGCATTTT
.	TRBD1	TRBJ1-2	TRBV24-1	CATSDPDRGNYGYTF	TGTGCCACCAGTGATCCGGACAGGGGTAACTATGGCTACACCTTC
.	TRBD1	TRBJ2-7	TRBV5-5	CASSFFRDRYFSDEQYF	TGTGCCAGCAGCTTTTTCCGGGACAGGTATTTTTCGGACGAGCAGTACTTC
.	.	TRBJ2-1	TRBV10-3	CAISEGAGWDEQFF	TGTGCCATCAGTGAAGGGGCAGGCTGGGATGAGCAGTTCTTC
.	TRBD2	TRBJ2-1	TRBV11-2	CASSLGSRGLAGYNEQFF	TGTGCCAGCAGCTTAGGGAGTAGGGGACTAGCGGGATACAATGAGCAGTTCTTC
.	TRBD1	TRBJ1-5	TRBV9	CASSAAGTGDQPQHF	TGTGCCAGCAGCGCCGCCGGGACAGGGGATCAGCCCCAGCATTTT
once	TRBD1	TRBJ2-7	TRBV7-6	CASSHGTGASSYEQYF	TGTGCCAGCAGCCACGGGACAGGCGCTAGCTCCTACGAGCAGTACTTC
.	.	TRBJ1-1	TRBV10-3	CAISESAGQLNTEAFF	TGTGCCATCAGTGAATCAGCGGGACAATTAAACACTGAAGCTTTCTTT
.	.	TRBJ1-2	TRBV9	CASSPRNPSLRDYGYTF	TGTGCCAGCAGCCCTCGTAACCCGTCATTAAGAGATTATGGCTACACCTTC
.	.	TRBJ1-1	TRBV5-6	CASSEGTLNTEAFF	TGTGCCAGCAGCGAAGGGACTTTGAACACTGAAGCTTTCTTT
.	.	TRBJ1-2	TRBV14	CASRTYGYGYTF	TGTGCCAGCAGAACCTATGGTTATGGCTACACCTTC
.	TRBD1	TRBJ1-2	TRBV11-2	CASSPITGEKGYTF	TGTGCCAGCAGCCCCATTACAGGGGAAAAGGGCTACACCTTC
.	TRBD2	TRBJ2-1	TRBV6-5	CASSSLAGARYPQFF	TGTGCCAGCAGTTCCCTAGCGGGAGCCCGCTACCCGCAGTTCTTC
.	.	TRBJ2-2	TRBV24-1	CATGGRNTGELFF	TGTGCCACCGGGGGCCGGAACACCGGGGAGCTGTTTTTT
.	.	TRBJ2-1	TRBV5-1	CASSADLRDEQFF	TGCGCCAGCAGCGCAGACTTGCGGGATGAGCAGTTCTTC
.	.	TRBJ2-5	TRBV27	CASSPEGQETQYF	TGTGCCAGCAGTCCTGAGGGCCAAGAGACCCAGTACTTC
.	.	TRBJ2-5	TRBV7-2	CASSLGPQGTQYF	TGTGCCAGCAGCTTAGGGCCCCAGGGGACCCAGTACTTC
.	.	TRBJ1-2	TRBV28	CASSPGPSYGYTF	TGTGCCAGCAGCCCTGGGCCGTCCTATGGCTACACCTTC
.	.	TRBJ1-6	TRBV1	CTSTSPNPLTSRNSPLHF	TGCACCAGCACGAGCCCCAACCCCCTGACATCTCGTAATTCACCCCTCCACTTT
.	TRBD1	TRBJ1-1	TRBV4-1	CASSQVTDRGNTEAFF	TGCGCCAGCAGCCAAGTCACGGACAGGGGGAACACTGAAGCTTTCTTT
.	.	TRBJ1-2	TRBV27	CASSTSPGGYGYTF	TGTGCCAGCAGTACAAGTCCAGGAGGATATGGCTACACCTTC
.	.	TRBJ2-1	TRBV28	CASSAQPSVHEQFF	TGTGCCAGCAGTGCCCAACCTAGCGTCCATGAGCAGTTCTTC
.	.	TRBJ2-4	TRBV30	CAAGVAKNIQYF	TGTGCTGCAGGGGTAGCCAAAAACATTCAGTACTTC
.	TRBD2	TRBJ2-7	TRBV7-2	CASSQAGVHEQYF	TGTGCCAGCAGCCAGGCGGGAGTCCACGAGCAGTACTTC
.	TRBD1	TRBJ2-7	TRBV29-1	CSVVGTAYEQYF	TGCAGCGTTGTCGGGACAGCCTACGAGCAGTACTTC
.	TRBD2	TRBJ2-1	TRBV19	CASKTLAGASYNEQFF	TGTGCCAGCAAAACTCTAGCGGGGGCTTCCTACAATGAGCAGTTCTTC
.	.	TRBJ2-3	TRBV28	CASRAHEDTQYF	TGTGCCAGCAGGGCACACGAAGATACGCAGTATTTT
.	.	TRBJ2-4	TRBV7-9	CASSRTVMGQLGSKNIQYF	TGTGCCAGCAGCCGGACCGTAATGGGACAACTTGGATCCAAAAACATTCAGTACTTC
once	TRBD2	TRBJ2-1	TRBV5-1	CASSLPSAGGLNEQFF	TGCGCCAGCAGCTTGCCCTCAGCGGGAGGGCTCAATGAGCAGTTCTTC